Detailed here is one T cell receptor beta chain. Its cognate antigen is unknown. TCRdb re-analysed the reads in MiXCR, keeping a single row per CDR3 protein. The repertoire holds about 150,000 distinct CDR3 sequences, with about a sixth as singletons. The data derive from a study of T cell repertoires in cytomegalovirus infection. Looking at the study overall: Evidence of both CMV infection and a matching HLA type came from public TCR beta signatures.

The CDR3 runs to 14 residues. Germline values: CDR1 SQVTM, CDR2 ANQGSEA. The germline V and J ends were trimmed by 4 bases and 1 base, with 13 bases remaining between them. Study outcomes and limitations: Of the TCR beta families, the public ones yielded a cumulative frequency that identified carriers of CMV plus the relevant HLA. HLA-C-restricted TCR beta clonotypes specific for CMV led the ex vivo response.

The gene calls are TRBV29-1 and TRBJ1-1; possibly TRBD1 for D (5 bases). Sequencing input: CD8+ T cells from PBMCs. The clonotype originates from a human donor in good health (CMV status not recorded). Some clones in this sample may be carry-over from other donors' samples. CDR3 sequence (DNA): TGCAGCGTTGCGGGGGACCACGGGAACACTGAAGCTTTCTTT. Translating gives CSVAGDHGNTEAFF.